The 29 T cell receptor beta chains in this list originate from one sample, sequenced in a study of molecular identifiers for immune sequencing clone quantification. MiXCR was run by TCRdb on the PCR reads, yielding one entry per CDR3 protein. The sample holds approximately 590,000 distinct CDR3 sequences, about 25% seen once. The sample taken for sequencing was naive CD8+ T cells from blood, with Jurkat cell RNA spiked in. Sample subset: FACS-sorted CD8+CD4-CCR7+CD45RA+ naive T cells. The receptor source for this set is a human donor in good health. Some libraries in this study had Jurkat cell RNA spiked in.

The chain employs TRBV7-3 and TRBJ2-7, with D perhaps TRBD1 (6 bases). V was shortened by 5 bases and J by 2 bases, with 13 bases between the two germline ends. The CDR3 spans 14 residues. Germline lookup yields CDR1 SGHTA and CDR2 FQGTGA. CDR3 in amino acids: CASSPDSGPYEQYF. CDR3 nucleotide sequence: TGTGCCAGCAGCCCGGACAGTGGGCCCTACGAGCAGTACTTC.

There are many counts of this clonotype. The chain combines TRBV20-1 with TRBJ2-7; TRBD2 is a possible D gene (5 bases). This CDR3 spans 13 amino acids. CDR1 is DFQATT, CDR2 SNEGSKA, per germline (reference sequence). V was trimmed by 0 bases and J by 2 bases, leaving 8 bases between them. The CDR3 coding sequence is TGCAGTGCTAGAGATTCCGGGACCTACGAGCAGTACTTC. Translation: CSARDSGTYEQYF.

Many counts were recorded for this clonotype. The genes are TRBV7-9 and TRBJ1-6; 8 bases agree with TRBD1. Germline loops: CDR1 SEHNR, CDR2 FQNEAQ (reference sequence). CDR3 length: 15 amino acids. After removal of 4 bases from V and 9 bases from J, the junction contained 8 bases not matched to a gene. The CDR3 DNA is TGTGCCAGCAGCTCCCCGACAGGGGCCGGTTCACCCCTCCACTTT. This sequence encodes CASSSPTGAGSPLHF.

The CDR3 region is CASSVSSGGYNEQFF. The CDR3 coding sequence is TGTGCCAGCAGCGTTTCTAGCGGGGGTTACAATGAGCAGTTCTTC. The rearrangement uses TRBV7-2 and TRBJ2-1; TRBD2 aligns across 10 bases. Germline assignment: CDR1 SGHTA and CDR2 FQGNSA. Trimming removed 5 bases from V and 4 bases from J; junction bases left unmatched: 5. This CDR3 has 15 residues.

In this sample, this clonotype turned up many times. The J gene is TRBJ1-5, the V gene TRBV5-1; no definite D call. V was pared by 0 bases and J by 5 bases, with 12 bases between. This CDR3 comprises 15 residues. Germline assignment: CDR1 SGHRS and CDR2 YFSETQ. CDR3 amino acids: CASSLVPGEDQPQHF. The CDR3, as DNA: TGCGCCAGCAGCTTGGTCCCAGGAGAGGATCAGCCCCAGCATTTT.

This clonotype was detected only a few times. The chain couples TRBV11-2 to TRBJ2-7; D uncertain. The CDR3 sequence is 15 residues long. Germline V gene sequence: CDR1 SGHAT, CDR2 FQNNGV. V lost 5 bases to trimming and J lost 6 bases, with 20 bases between them. CDR3 loop: CASSLRTVPGFEQYF. DNA of the CDR3: TGTGCCAGCAGCCTACGGACGGTCCCGGGTTTCGAGCAGTACTTC.

This clonotype has ten or more counts. The chain couples TRBV4-1 to TRBJ2-7, with 7 bases lining up with TRBD2. Germline trimming cut 4 bases from V and 7 bases from J; bases unmatched to any gene: 7. The CDR3 loop spans 13 amino acids. CDR1 and CDR2 from the germline V gene are MGHRA and YSYEKL. CDR3 nucleotide sequence: TGCGCCAGCAGCCTTGGGAGGGCAGGAGAGCAGTACTTC. The encoded protein is CASSLGRAGEQYF.

This clonotype was recorded at least ten times. This rearrangement joins TRBV4-1 to TRBJ2-3; TRBD2 matches at 11 bases. This CDR3 is 17 amino acids long. Losses at the gene ends were 4 bases for V and 2 bases for J; bases not matched to a gene: 8. Germline V gives CDR1 MGHRA, CDR2 YSYEKL. CDR3 in DNA: TGCGCCAGCAGCCCTCCTAGCGGGGGGTTTACCACAGATACGCAGTATTTT. This codes for CASSPPSGGFTTDTQYF.

V gene TRBV29-1 combines with J gene TRBJ2-3; D remains unclear. The CDR3 runs to 10 residues. Deletions cut 6 bases from V and 2 bases from J, with 3 bases between. The germline gives CDR1 SQVTM, CDR2 ANQGSEA. CDR3 protein: CSVYTDTQYF. The CDR3 coding sequence is TGCAGCGTGTACACAGATACGCAGTATTTT.

This clonotype was detected only a few times. This chain links TRBV5-6 with TRBJ2-2, with 8 nucleotides matching TRBD2. Germline V gene lookup returns CDR1 SGHDT and CDR2 YYEEEE. Losses at the gene ends were 4 bases for V and 5 bases for J; bases not matched to a gene: 10. The CDR3 loop spans 16 amino acids. The CDR3 sequence: CASSIGLATGTGELFF. CDR3 bases: TGTGCCAGCAGCATTGGACTAGCAACGGGGACCGGGGAGCTGTTTTTT. The full variable domain, with the rest looked up from reference TRBV5-6 and TRBJ2-2, is DAGVTQSPTHLIKTRGQQVTLRCSPKSGHDTVSWYQQALGQGPQFIFQYYEEEERQRGNFPDRFSGHQFPNYSSELNVNALLLGDSALYLCASSIGLATGTGELFFGEGSRLTVL.

This clonotype was picked up a small number of times. The chain links TRBV6-5 to TRBJ1-2; TRBD1 is a possible D gene (6 bases). CDR1 is MNHEY, CDR2 SVGAGI, per germline. Trimming pared 2 bases from V and 4 bases from J, leaving 26 bases between. This CDR3 spans 19 amino acids. CDR3 region: CASSYEGGDRTPPVYGYTF. DNA for the CDR3: TGTGCCAGCAGTTACGAAGGGGGAGACAGGACTCCTCCTGTCTATGGCTACACCTTC.

In the case of this clonotype: A much bigger clone sits one base away, suggesting this may be a read error. V and J are TRBV7-6 and TRBJ2-1, with TRBD1 as a possible D gene (7 bases). The germline CDR1 and CDR2 sequences are SGHVS and FNYEAQ. This CDR3 is 14 amino acids long. Trimming took off 5 bases at V and 9 bases at J, with 17 bases between the two ends. The CDR3 DNA reads as TGTGCCAGCAGCCTGAGCAGGGGGGCGGGTGAGCAGTTCTTC. Its protein product is CASSLSRGAGEQFF.

CDR3 amino acids: CASSVVGLPDADTQYF. In nucleotides, the CDR3 is TGTGCCAGCAGCGTAGTGGGCCTCCCTGACGCAGATACGCAGTATTTT. The chain is built from TRBV9 and TRBJ2-3; D gene ambiguous. The CDR3 runs to 16 residues. Germline V gene sequence: CDR1 SGDLS, CDR2 YYNGEE. V was pared by 0 bases and J by 4 bases, with 15 bases between.

V usage is TRBV15 and J usage is TRBJ2-5, with D hard to call. The V end was cut by 1 base, the J end by 5 bases, with 11 bases between. Germline-derived CDR1 and CDR2 are LNHNV and YYDKDF (reference sequence). CDR3 length: 14 amino acids. CDR3 protein: CATSRGRPPETQYF. The CDR3 nucleotides are TGTGCCACCAGCAGAGGACGGCCTCCGGAGACCCAGTACTTC.

As regards this clonotype: A read error may explain this, as a much larger clone is one base away. Lacking the conserved final phenylalanine or tryptophan, this CDR3 likely reflects a read error. The rearrangement links TRBV7-9 to TRBJ2-3, with D maybe TRBD2 (5 bases). Trimming left V 0 bases short and J 0 bases short, with 10 bases between. Germline assignment: CDR1 SEHNR and CDR2 FQNEAQ (reference sequence). The CDR3 consists of 16 residues. The CDR3, as DNA: TGTGCCAGCAGCTTAGCGCCTCGGACTAGCACAGATACGCAGTATTCT. It codes for CASSLAPRTSTDTQYS.

This clonotype came up once. A read error may be the cause here, since a much bigger clone is one base away. The chain joins TRBV2 to TRBJ1-1, with D unclear. The CDR3 is 17 residues long. Germline-derived CDR1 and CDR2 are SNHLY and FYNNEI. V was cut by 2 bases and J by 2 bases, with 18 bases left in between. The CDR3 here is CASSEFFSRFENTEAFF. The CDR3, as DNA: TGTGCCAGCAGTGAATTTTTTAGTAGGTTCGAAAACACTGAAGCTTTCTTT. Based on the CDR3 plus reference TRBV2 and TRBJ1-1, the full variable domain is EPEVTQTPSHQVTQMGQEVILRCVPISNHLYFYWYRQILGQKVEFLVSFYNNEISEKSEIFDDQFSVERPDGSNFTLKIRSTKLEDSAMYFCASSEFFSRFENTEAFFGQGTRLTVV.

This clonotype was picked up many times. This chain joins TRBV9 and TRBJ2-7; no firm D call. The CDR3 spans 14 residues. The V and J ends lost 0 bases and 4 bases respectively, with 11 bases between them. CDR1 is SGDLS and CDR2 is YYNGEE in the germline V gene. The CDR3 DNA sequence: TGTGCCAGCAGCGTAGGGGCCGAAGGGTACGAGCAGTACTTC. The encoded protein is CASSVGAEGYEQYF.

This clonotype was counted at least ten times. This sequence joins TRBV4-1 and TRBJ2-6, with D unclear. The CDR3 has 18 amino acids. Germline V gene sequence: CDR1 MGHRA, CDR2 YSYEKL. Trimming removed 3 bases from V and 1 base from J, with 16 bases in between. The CDR3 DNA follows: TGCGCCAGCAGCCAGCGCAGCTCCATGTCTTCTGGGGCCAACGTCCTGACTTTC. Translation: CASSQRSSMSSGANVLTF.

This chain joins TRBV20-1 and TRBJ2-7, with D unclear. Between the trimmed V and J ends, which lost 6 bases and 2 bases, there was a span of 17 bases. Germline assignment: CDR1 DFQATT and CDR2 SNEGSKA (reference sequence). The CDR3 is 14 amino acids. The CDR3 DNA reads TGCAGTGCCGGTCGAGGACGTAGACCCTACGAGCAGTACTTC. Its protein product is CSAGRGRRPYEQYF.

This clonotype was recorded at least ten times. This chain joins TRBV7-2 and TRBJ1-5, with a weak D call TRBD1 (6 bases). V was trimmed by 1 base and J by 2 bases, leaving 15 bases between them. The CDR3 is 17 residues long. Germline V lookup: CDR1 SGHTA, CDR2 FQGNSA. In DNA form, the CDR3 reads TGTGCCAGCAGCTTAGGATACAGGGATTTTGGCAATCAGCCCCAGCATTTT. It specifies CASSLGYRDFGNQPQHF.

This chain uses TRBV7-2 with TRBJ2-2, with D possibly being TRBD2 (6 bases). Germline values: CDR1 SGHTA, CDR2 FQGNSA. The CDR3 sequence is 17 residues long. Trimming shortened V by 2 bases and J by 0 bases, and 13 bases separated the two germline ends. This CDR3 reads CASSLPWTISNTGELFF. Here the CDR3 DNA reads TGTGCCAGCAGCTTACCCTGGACTATATCGAACACCGGGGAGCTGTTTTTT.

This clonotype was observed many times. The chain's CDR3 is CASSERPGTANYEQYF. In nucleotides, the CDR3 is TGTGCCAGCAGTGAACGGCCCGGGACAGCAAACTACGAGCAGTACTTC. The chain joins TRBV6-1 to TRBJ2-7, with TRBD1 identical over 7 bases. The CDR3 loop spans 16 amino acids. From germline, CDR1 is MNHNS and CDR2 SASEGT. The trim removed 2 bases at V and 3 bases at J, leaving 10 bases unmatched.

This clonotype was seen ten or more times. The chain links TRBV7-2 to TRBJ1-2; TRBD1 is a possible D gene (5 bases). The V and J ends lost 4 bases and 4 bases respectively, with 16 bases between them. Germline values: CDR1 SGHTA, CDR2 FQGNSA. The CDR3 is 15 amino acids. The CDR3 region is CASSSDQGALYGYTF. The CDR3 DNA reads as TGTGCCAGCAGCTCCGACCAGGGAGCCCTCTATGGCTACACCTTC.

The chain recombines TRBV4-1 with TRBJ1-1; D may be TRBD1 (6 bases). The CDR3 totals 14 residues. V lost 2 bases, J lost 4 bases, and 11 bases lay in between. Germline CDR1 reads MGHRA; CDR2 reads YSYEKL. CDR3 region: CASSQLQGSTEAFF. CDR3 DNA: TGCGCCAGCAGCCAACTACAGGGCTCCACTGAAGCTTTCTTT.

This clonotype was observed at least ten times. The rearrangement links TRBV4-1 to TRBJ1-5; 9 bases are shared with TRBD1. With 0 bases clipped from V and 7 bases from J, the junction kept 7 bases outside the gene matches. CDR3 length equals 16 residues. Germline V gene data show CDR1 as MGHRA and CDR2 as YSYEKL. In DNA, the CDR3 is TGCGCCAGCAGCCAAGAGGTACAGGGGGCGGCGCAGCCCCAGCATTTT. Protein sequence: CASSQEVQGAAQPQHF.

At least ten counts were recorded for this clonotype. The chain recombines TRBV20-1 with TRBJ2-5; 8 positions agree with TRBD1. This CDR3 is 15 amino acids long. The V gene end was trimmed by 0 bases and the J gene end by 4 bases; junction bases not matched to a gene: 7. The V gene's germline CDR1 is DFQATT and CDR2 SNEGSKA (reference sequence). CDR3 DNA: TGCAGTGCTAGAGATTGGGGACAGGAGGGAGAGACCCAGTACTTC. The encoded protein is CSARDWGQEGETQYF.

The chain carries TRBV7-9 and TRBJ2-7; D is undetermined. Germline CDR1 SEHNR, CDR2 FQNEAQ (reference sequence). There are 13 residues in the CDR3. The V end was cut by 6 bases, the J end by 3 bases, with 12 bases between. CDR3 protein: CASSIYTDYEQYF. The CDR3 region has the DNA TGTGCCAGCAGTATTTACACAGACTACGAGCAGTACTTC.

This clonotype was counted many times. The rearrangement uses TRBV5-6 and TRBJ2-3; 12 nucleotides agree with TRBD2. Germline V gene data show CDR1 as SGHDT and CDR2 as YYEEEE. Trimming at V came to 3 bases and at J to 0 bases, leaving 2 bases not matched to a gene. The CDR3 covers 16 residues. Written as DNA, the CDR3 is TGTGCCAGCAGCTGGGGGACTAGCGGGAGCACAGATACGCAGTATTTT. Translated: CASSWGTSGSTDTQYF.

Worth noting for this clonotype: With a much larger clone just one base away, this may be a read error. This is likely a read error, given that the CDR3 carries no conserved phenylalanine or tryptophan at its end. The chain joins TRBV27 to TRBJ1-4; no definite D call. CDR3 length: 15 amino acids. Per the germline V gene, CDR1 is MNHEY and CDR2 is SMNVEV (reference sequence). Trimming left V 5 bases short and J 5 bases short, with 15 bases between. The CDR3 protein is CASSPSSNLNEKLFI. The CDR3 DNA sequence: TGTGCCAGCAGTCCATCAAGCAACTTGAATGAAAAACTGTTTATT.